The 21 T cell receptor beta chains below all came from one sample that was sequenced in a study of CD8 T cells in ankylosing spondylitis (dated by TCRdb to 2016 to 2017). Libraries came from 5' RACE. These reads were obtained on an Illumina HiSeq 2500. The public sequencing data were trimmed at Q25 with fastp and processed into clonotypes with MiXCR by TCRdb, which kept only in-frame beta chains. All rows with the same CDR3 protein become a single entry with the most common DNA and genes. Across this sample there are 350,000 or so distinct CDR3 sequences, with roughly 14% seen only once. The ten largest clones add up to approximately 1% of the sample. What was sequenced was blood, either unsorted or a sorted T cell fraction (not recorded which). Receptor source: a male donor with ankylosing spondylitis or in good health (not recorded which).

This clonotype was detected only a few times. The chain employs TRBV21-1 and TRBJ1-1; the D segment call TRBD1 is taken from the table without a DNA check. TRBV21-1 is a pseudogene segment. This CDR3 spans 14 amino acids. In nucleotides, the CDR3 is TGTGCAAATGGGACAGGGCCTTTTAACACTGAAGCTTTCTTT. Translation: CANGTGPFNTEAFF.

The table lists this clonotype with a few counts. V and J are TRBV4-2 and TRBJ2-4, with a weak D call TRBD2 (5 bases). Trimming removed 0 bases at V and 0 bases at J, with 21 bases between. Per germline, CDR1 LGHNA and CDR2 YNFKEQ. The CDR3 covers 20 residues. CDR3 DNA: TGTGCCAGCAGCCAAGAAAATGGCCTTTCCCGCGGGCTAGCCAAAAACATTCAGTACTTC. Amino acids: CASSQENGLSRGLAKNIQYF.

The rearrangement links TRBV20-1 to TRBJ2-2, with 9 bases matching TRBD1. The ends lost 6 bases at V and 4 bases at J; junction bases unmatched: 3. Germline CDR1 and CDR2: DFQATT and SNEGSKA (reference sequence). The CDR3 sequence is 13 residues long. Here the CDR3 reads CSARQGVTGELFF. The CDR3 DNA sequence: TGCAGTGCCAGACAGGGGGTCACCGGGGAGCTGTTTTTT.

This sequence joins TRBV6-5 and TRBJ1-2, with 10 bases lining up with TRBD1. V trimming: 4 bases; J trimming: 5 bases; junction bases outside the gene matches: 7. The CDR3 runs 15 residues. Germline CDR1 MNHEY, CDR2 SVGAGI. CDR3 coding DNA: TGTGCCAGCAGTTCGCCGGGACAGGGGAAGTATGGCTACACCTTC. It codes for CASSSPGQGKYGYTF.

There are a few counts of this clonotype. The J gene is TRBJ2-4, the V gene TRBV4-1; 7 bases line up with TRBD1. CDR1 MGHRA and CDR2 YSYEKL come from the germline V gene. The CDR3 runs to 14 residues. V lost 2 bases to trimming and J lost 10 bases; unmatched junction nucleotides: 8. The CDR3 sequence is CASSQNRGVGIQYF. As DNA, the CDR3 is TGCGCCAGCAGCCAAAACAGGGGAGTAGGAATTCAGTACTTC.

This clonotype was recorded many times. V gene TRBV5-1 combines with J gene TRBJ1-2; unclear D gene. Germline lookup yields CDR1 SGHRS and CDR2 YFSETQ. The germline V and J ends were trimmed by 0 bases and 7 bases, with 4 bases remaining between them. CDR3 length equals 11 residues. The CDR3: CASSLDGGYTF. Here the CDR3 DNA reads TGCGCCAGCAGCTTGGACGGTGGCTACACCTTC.

The genes are TRBV15 and TRBJ2-2; D is unresolved. This CDR3 has 15 residues. Germline V gene lookup returns CDR1 LNHNV and CDR2 YYDKDF (reference sequence). With 5 bases removed from V and 6 bases from J, the gap between germline ends came to 16 bases. CDR3 nucleotide sequence: TGTGCCACCAGCGTCCGGGCCCCCCCCTCCGGGGAGCTGTTTTTT. It yields the protein CATSVRAPPSGELFF. Looking up the rest from reference TRBV15 and TRBJ2-2 gives the full variable domain: DAMVIQNPRYQVTQFGKPVTLSCSQTLNHNVMYWYQQKSSQAPKLLFHYYDKDFNNEADTPDNFQSRRPNTSFCFLDIRSPGLGDTAMYLCATSVRAPPSGELFFGEGSRLTVL.

The chain carries TRBV12-3 or TRBV12-4 and TRBJ1-3; D possibly corresponds to TRBD1 (6 bases). V dropped 7 bases and J dropped 0 bases, with 16 bases sitting between them. This CDR3 has 16 amino acids. The CDR3 nucleotides are TGTGCCAGCACCGACGTGACAGGCTTCTCTGGAAACACCATATATTTT. This encodes CASTDVTGFSGNTIYF.

The chain links TRBV6-5 to TRBJ1-3, with D possibly TRBD1 on 5 matching bases. V lost 0 bases, J lost 4 bases, and 13 bases lay in between. The CDR3 has 16 residues. Germline V gene sequence: CDR1 MNHEY, CDR2 SVGAGI. Here the CDR3 DNA reads TGTGCCAGCAGTTACTCTACGGGACGGAGCGGAAACACCATATATTTT. This translates into CASSYSTGRSGNTIYF.

V usage is TRBV9 and J usage is TRBJ1-6, with D hard to call. The CDR3 totals 14 residues. Trimming removed 0 bases from V and 9 bases from J, with 10 bases in between. Germline CDR1 is SGDLS and CDR2 is YYNGEE. The CDR3 loop is CASSVAEQGSPLHF. The CDR3, as DNA: TGTGCCAGCAGCGTAGCGGAACAAGGTTCACCCCTCCACTTT.

This clonotype has just a few counts. V is TRBV7-2 and J is TRBJ1-4; no clear D. The V end was cut by 7 bases, the J end by 1 base, with 7 bases between. The CDR3 totals 13 residues. Germline-derived CDR1 and CDR2 are SGHTA and FQGNSA. The chain's CDR3 is CASTGGTNEKLFF. The CDR3 nucleotides are TGTGCCAGCACCGGAGGAACTAATGAAAAACTGTTTTTT.

This clonotype was detected a few times. This chain links TRBV10-2 with TRBJ2-7, with D perhaps matching TRBD1 (5 bases). CDR1 WSHSY and CDR2 SAAADI come from the germline V gene. CDR3 length equals 15 residues. Trimming left V 5 bases short and J 2 bases short, with 16 bases between. The DNA for the CDR3 is TGCGCCAGCAGTACTGACAGATACCACACCTACGAGCAGTACTTC. Protein sequence: CASSTDRYHTYEQYF.

This clonotype was seen only a few times. The rearrangement links TRBV7-2 to TRBJ1-1, with no clear D. Germline CDR1 and CDR2: SGHTA and FQGNSA. The V gene lost 1 base and the J gene lost 4 bases, with 10 bases spanning the gap. CDR3 length equals 14 residues. The CDR3 loop reads CASSLGQEGTEAFF. The CDR3 nucleotides read TGTGCCAGCAGCTTAGGGCAGGAGGGCACTGAAGCTTTCTTT. Together with reference TRBV7-2 and TRBJ1-1, the CDR3 gives the full variable domain: GAGVSQSPSNKVTEKGKDVELRCDPISGHTALYWYRQSLGQGLEFLIYFQGNSAPDKSGLPSDRFSAERTGGSVSTLTIQRTQQEDSAVYLCASSLGQEGTEAFFGQGTRLTVV.

The sample holds a few counts of this clonotype. The chain couples TRBV12-3 or TRBV12-4 to TRBJ1-5; D is undetermined. V dropped 1 base and J dropped 0 bases, with 13 bases sitting between them. This CDR3 region has 17 residues. The CDR3 protein is CASSLGPMAVSNQPQHF. The CDR3, as DNA: TGTGCCAGCAGTTTAGGGCCTATGGCGGTTAGCAATCAGCCCCAGCATTTT.

The sample holds a few counts of this clonotype. The chain combines TRBV5-1 with TRBJ2-4; 7 nucleotides agree with TRBD2. Trimming cost V 4 bases and J 10 bases; bases outside gene matches: 8. There are 13 residues in the CDR3. The V gene's germline CDR1 is SGHRS and CDR2 YFSETQ. This CDR3 reads CASSEGLADIQYF. The CDR3 DNA reads TGCGCCAGCAGCGAGGGGCTAGCGGATATTCAGTACTTC.

The chain recombines TRBV20-1 with TRBJ2-2; TRBD1 or TRBD2 may be the D gene (5 bases each). Germline V gene sequence: CDR1 DFQATT, CDR2 SNEGSKA (reference sequence). V was trimmed by 5 bases and J by 1 base, leaving 11 bases between them. The CDR3 contains 14 residues. CDR3 in DNA: TGCAGTGCTTCGGGACCCGAGAACACCGGGGAGCTGTTTTTT. It codes for CSASGPENTGELFF.

This clonotype has a handful of counts. V and J are TRBV29-1 and TRBJ1-3; 7 nucleotides agree with TRBD1. The CDR3 contains 11 residues. With V trimmed by 7 bases and J by 4 bases, 1 base remained unmatched. Per the germline V gene, CDR1 is SQVTM and CDR2 is ANQGSEA. The CDR3 sequence: CSAGQGNTIYF. In DNA form, the CDR3 reads TGCAGCGCGGGACAGGGAAACACCATATATTTT. Together with reference TRBV29-1 and TRBJ1-3, the CDR3 gives the full variable domain: SAVISQKPSRDICQRGTSLTIQCQVDSQVTMMFWYRQQPGQSLTLIATANQGSEATYESGFVIDKFPISRPNLTFSTLTVSNMSPEDSSIYLCSAGQGNTIYFGEGSWLTVV.

This sequence joins TRBV5-1 and TRBJ2-3; 11 bases map to TRBD2. CDR3 length: 16 residues. Germline CDR1 is SGHRS and CDR2 is YFSETQ. With V trimmed by 0 bases and J by 3 bases, 3 bases remained unmatched. The CDR3 sequence is CASSLATSGRTDTQYF. The CDR3 coding sequence is TGCGCCAGCAGCTTGGCTACTAGCGGGAGAACAGATACGCAGTATTTT.

This clonotype came up a few times. The chain carries TRBV6-1 and TRBJ2-7; TRBD2 matches 12 bases. The CDR3 is made up of 14 amino acids. J lost 5 bases, V lost 6 bases, and 5 bases had no gene match. Germline V lookup: CDR1 MNHNS, CDR2 SASEGT. The CDR3 nucleotides read TGTGCCAGCAGCCGACTAGCGGGAGATAACGAGCAGTACTTC. The encoded protein is CASSRLAGDNEQYF.

This clonotype occurred a few times. This chain links TRBV18 with TRBJ2-3; TRBD2 matches at 13 bases. The V and J ends lost 3 bases and 4 bases, in that order; junction bases with no gene match: 4. The CDR3 is 16 residues long. CDR1 and CDR2 from the germline V gene are KGHSH and LQKENI. This chain's CDR3 is CASSPQLAGGPDTQYF. The CDR3 nucleotides are TGTGCCAGCTCACCCCAACTAGCGGGAGGGCCAGATACGCAGTATTTT. Together with reference TRBV18 and TRBJ2-3, the CDR3 gives the full variable domain: NAGVMQNPRHLVRRRGQEARLRCSPMKGHSHVYWYRQLPEEGLKFMVYLQKENIIDESGMPKERFSAEFPKEGPSILRIQQVVRGDSAAYFCASSPQLAGGPDTQYFGPGTRLTVL.

The chain links TRBV3-1 to TRBJ2-1; the D gene could be TRBD1 or TRBD2 (5 bases each). CDR3 length: 18 residues. Trimming cost V 2 bases and J 0 bases, with 17 bases left between them. Germline V gene lookup returns CDR1 LGHDT and CDR2 YNNKEL (reference sequence). The CDR3 sequence: CASSQLPGWGSSYNEQFF. In DNA, the CDR3 is TGTGCCAGCAGCCAACTGCCGGGGTGGGGGAGCTCCTACAATGAGCAGTTCTTC.